The 7 T cell receptor beta chains listed next were all sequenced from one sample in a study of CD8+CD57+ T cells in acquired aplastic anemia. The patients chosen for sequencing had shown expansion of CD8+CD57+ cells (detected by flow cytometry). Genomic DNA served as template for TCR beta VDJ and CDR3 profiling. TCRdb independently ran MiXCR on the reads; one entry per CDR3 protein. The sample yields about 180,000 distinct CDR3 sequences, approximately 48% seen once. The sequencing sample was made of sorted CD4+, CD8+, or CD8+CD57+ T cells (not recorded which) from PBMCs. These receptors all stem from a human donor with aplastic anemia.

This clonotype was seen at least ten times. The chain employs TRBV2 and TRBJ1-1; no definite D call. Germline V gene lookup returns CDR1 SNHLY and CDR2 FYNNEI. V dropped 3 bases and J dropped 0 bases, with 11 bases sitting between them. This CDR3 has 15 residues. Here the CDR3 DNA reads TGTGCCAGCAGTGATATTGGGGAACTGAACACTGAAGCTTTCTTT. It encodes CASSDIGELNTEAFF. The whole variable domain, remainder taken from reference TRBV2 and TRBJ1-1, is EPEVTQTPSHQVTQMGQEVILRCVPISNHLYFYWYRQILGQKVEFLVSFYNNEISEKSEIFDDQFSVERPDGSNFTLKIRSTKLEDSAMYFCASSDIGELNTEAFFGQGTRLTVV.

This clonotype was counted a few times. It may be a read error: a sequence one base away is much more abundant. The rearrangement uses TRBV5-8 and TRBJ2-5, with a weak D call TRBD2 (5 bases). Germline V gene sequence: CDR1 SGHTS, CDR2 YDEGEE. The CDR3 has 16 residues. CDR3 amino acids: CASSFKLGGSQGTQYF. CDR3 nucleotides: TGTGCCAGCAGCTTTAAACTAGGAGGCAGTCAAGGGACCCAGTACTTC.

The gene calls are TRBV2 and TRBJ2-3; 12 nucleotides line up with TRBD2. The CDR3 extends over 17 amino acids. Germline CDR1 and CDR2: SNHLY and FYNNEI. The J segment lost 6 bases and the V segment lost 0 bases, leaving 7 bases of the junction unmatched. The CDR3 DNA reads TGTGCCAGCAGTGAAGCAGGACTAGCGGGGTCGGGCGATACGCAGTATTTT. Its translation: CASSEAGLAGSGDTQYF.

V and J are TRBV19 and TRBJ2-7, with D hard to call. CDR3 size: 13 residues. Between the trimmed V and J ends, which lost 2 bases and 1 base, there was a span of 6 bases. Germline V CDR1 and CDR2: LNHDA, SQIVND (reference sequence). CDR3: CASSIKGSYEQYF. Here the CDR3 DNA reads TGTGCCAGTAGTATAAAGGGATCCTACGAGCAGTACTTC.

This clonotype was detected once. An end of the junction differs from the germline gene, which may be a read error. V gene TRBV2 combines with J gene TRBJ2-3, with 7 positions matching TRBD1. The germline V gene encodes CDR1 SNHLY and CDR2 FYNNEI. This CDR3 region has 15 residues. The CDR3 reads CASSRHRGEGDTQYF. The CDR3 region has the DNA TGTGCCAGCAGCCGCCACAGGGGCGAGGGAGATACACAGTATTTT.

Details on this clonotype: A clone one base away is much larger, so this may be a read error. The chain combines TRBV6-2 or TRBV6-3 with TRBJ2-1; possibly TRBD1 or TRBD2 for D (5 bases each). The CDR3 consists of 16 residues. Germline V gene lookup returns CDR1 MNHEY and CDR2 SVGEGT. The CDR3 region has the DNA TGTGCCAACAGTTACTCTGGGCTGGGGCTGGACTCTAAGCAGTTCTTC. Its translation is CANSYSGLGLDSKQFF.

The rearrangement joins TRBV10-1 to TRBJ2-1; weak D call: TRBD1 (6 bases). In germline, CDR1 is WNHNN, CDR2 SYGVQD (reference sequence). The V end lost 6 bases, the J end lost 8 bases, and 17 bases lay between the germline ends. The CDR3 runs 14 residues. Written as DNA, the CDR3 is TGCGCCAGCAGAACTAGAGGGGCAGGGGATGAGCAGTTCTTC. Translating gives CASRTRGAGDEQFF.